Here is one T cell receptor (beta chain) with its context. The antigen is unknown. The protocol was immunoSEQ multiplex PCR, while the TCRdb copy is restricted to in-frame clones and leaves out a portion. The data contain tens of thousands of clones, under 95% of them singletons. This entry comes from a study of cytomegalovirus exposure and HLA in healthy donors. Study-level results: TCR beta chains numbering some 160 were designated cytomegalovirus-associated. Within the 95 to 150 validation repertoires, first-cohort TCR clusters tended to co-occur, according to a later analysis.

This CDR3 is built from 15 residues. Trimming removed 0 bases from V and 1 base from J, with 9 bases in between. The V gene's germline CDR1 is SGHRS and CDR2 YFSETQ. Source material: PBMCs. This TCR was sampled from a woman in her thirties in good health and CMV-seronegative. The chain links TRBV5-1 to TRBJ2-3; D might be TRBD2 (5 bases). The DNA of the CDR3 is TGCGCCAGCAGCTTGGCGCCCGGGGGCACAGATACGCAGTATTTT. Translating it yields CASSLAPGGTDTQYF. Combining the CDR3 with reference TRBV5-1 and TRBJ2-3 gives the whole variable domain KAGVTQTPRYLIKTRGQQVTLSCSPISGHRSVSWYQQTPGQGLQFLFEYFSETQRNKGNFPGRFSGRQFSNSRSEMNVSTLELGDSALYLCASSLAPGGTDTQYFGPGTRLTVL.